This T cell receptor beta chain was documented in a study of cytomegalovirus exposure and HLA in healthy donors. Whole-study results and caveats: Sequencing likely produced, as an artifact, a cluster of highly shared sequence variants. According to a later analysis, donors in an Asian-associated ancestry cluster reportedly had fewer N-insertions than the roughly 670-donor mean.

PCR was performed using 60 Vbeta and 13 Jbeta primers. Profiling relied on immunoSEQ multiplex PCR, and the TCRdb table lists in-frame clones only, not all of them. The repertoire holds about 180,000 clones, with about 79% as singletons. Germline-derived CDR1 and CDR2 are MDHEN and SYDVKM. CDR3 length: 12 residues. Trimming stripped 0 bases from V and 7 bases from J, with 6 bases between. As for the donors, each was a healthy bone marrow donor. With regard to this clone: Its specificity is not known.

Sequenced: PBMCs. The sequence was obtained from a man aged 18 to 30 in good health and CMV-seronegative. The gene calls are TRBV28 and TRBJ1-2; no definite D call. The DNA for the CDR3 is TGTGCCAGCAGTTTATGGTCGAGTGGCTACACCTTC. Translated: CASSLWSSGYTF.